Listed here are 9 T cell receptor beta chains from one sample, sequenced in a study of CXCR3-negative and CXCR3-positive naive CD8 T cells. 5' RACE with UMI labels generated the TRB cDNA libraries. TCRdb re-called the 5' RACE reads and shows each CDR3 protein once, DNA omitted. The sample has about 48,000 distinct CDR3 sequences, and its top ten clones hold roughly 15%. Sequenced material: memory CD8+ T cells from blood. These receptors all come from a human donor in good health. Some clones in this sample may be carry-over from other donors' samples.

V is TRBV4-2 and J is TRBJ2-3; TCRdb outputs TRBD1, but without DNA this stays unchecked. The CDR3 runs 16 residues. Germline assignment: CDR1 LGHNA and CDR2 YNFKEQ. The CDR3 here is CASSQSVGGGTDTQYF.

V and J are TRBV7-6 and TRBJ1-4; TCRdb's D call of TRBD1 is untestable without DNA. CDR1 is SGHVS, CDR2 FNYEAQ, per germline. This CDR3 comprises 14 residues. The CDR3 loop reads CASSLDRLNEKLLF.

The V call is TRBV7-2, the J call TRBJ2-5. Germline CDR1 reads SGHTA; CDR2 reads FQGNSA. This CDR3 is 12 amino acids long. CDR3 in amino acids: CASSLLSGTQYF.

The J gene is TRBJ2-7, the V gene TRBV12-3 or TRBV12-4; the D gene TCRdb calls, TRBD1, cannot be checked with no DNA. The CDR3 spans 14 residues. CDR3 residues: CASSTLDRVDEQYF.

The gene calls are TRBV30 and TRBJ1-1. The CDR3 is 14 residues long. Germline assignment: CDR1 GTSNPN and CDR2 SVGIG (reference sequence). CDR3 protein: CAWSGIGTNTEAFF.

V gene TRBV2 combines with J gene TRBJ2-1; TCRdb proposes TRBD2, but this gene call is untestable without DNA. The CDR3 covers 15 residues. Germline V gives CDR1 SNHLY, CDR2 FYNNEI. The CDR3 is CASSPRAGGPYEQFF.

This sequence joins TRBV28 and TRBJ1-1. Germline V gene lookup returns CDR1 MDHEN and CDR2 SYDVKM. This CDR3 has 13 amino acids. The CDR3 sequence is CASSVQGNTEAFF.

The rearrangement uses TRBV5-6 and TRBJ2-5; TCRdb selects TRBD1, and the lack of DNA leaves this call unchecked. The CDR3 totals 14 residues. Germline CDR1 reads SGHDT; CDR2 reads YYEEEE. CDR3 amino acids: CASSLGTGGETQYF.

The V and J genes are TRBV28 and TRBJ2-7; TCRdb picks TRBD2, but there is no DNA to check that call. The CDR3 length is 13 residues. From germline, CDR1 is MDHEN and CDR2 SYDVKM. The CDR3 region is CASSLSGRDEQYF. Looking up the rest from reference TRBV28 and TRBJ2-7 gives the full variable domain: DVKVTQSSRYLVKRTGEKVFLECVQDMDHENMFWYRQDPGLGLRLIYFSYDVKMKEKGDIPEGYSVSREKKERFSLILESASTNQTSMYLCASSLSGRDEQYFGPGTRLTVT.